A single sample gave rise to the 29 T cell receptor beta chains below, sequenced in a study of control samples from healthy donors and cancer patients. The method was immunoSEQ multiplex PCR; TCRdb's version includes in-frame clones alone and lacks a portion of them. In the table there are roughly 55,000 clones, about 92% of which are singletons. Sequenced material: PBMCs. The receptor set was obtained from a man aged 35-49 years with colorectal cancer.

The chain uses TRBV6-1 and TRBJ1-2, with D possibly matching TRBD1 (5 bases). The CDR3 runs 13 residues. V lost 1 base to trimming and J lost 7 bases, with 10 bases between them. Looked up from germline, CDR1 is MNHNS and CDR2 is SASEGT. The CDR3 reads CASSEGGTGGYTF. The CDR3 bases are TGTGCCAGCAGTGAAGGGGGGACGGGTGGCTACACCTTC.

The J gene is TRBJ1-1, the V gene TRBV12-3 or TRBV12-4, with D maybe TRBD1 (5 bases). CDR3 size: 12 residues. V was clipped by 5 bases and J by 5 bases, with 9 bases between them. CDR3 residues: CASSGRGTEAFF. CDR3 sequence (DNA): TGTGCCAGCAGTGGGAGGGGTACTGAAGCTTTCTTT.

The chain recombines TRBV12-5 with TRBJ2-5, with unresolved D. Germline V gene sequence: CDR1 LGHNT, CDR2 FRNRAP. Trimming removed 3 bases from V and 7 bases from J, with 18 bases in between. The CDR3 sequence is 15 residues long. The CDR3 DNA follows: TGTGCTAGTGGTTTAACCTCGGGCCACATGGGGACCCAGTACTTC. As protein: CASGLTSGHMGTQYF.

The chain uses TRBV6-1 and TRBJ1-5, with 9 nucleotides matching TRBD1. CDR3 length: 17 amino acids. Germline trimming cut 1 base from V and 6 bases from J; bases unmatched to any gene: 10. Germline lookup yields CDR1 MNHNS and CDR2 SASEGT. The CDR3 here is CASSEEGTGRGRQPQHF. In DNA form, the CDR3 reads TGTGCCAGCAGTGAAGAGGGGACAGGGAGAGGGCGTCAGCCCCAGCATTTT.

The chain uses TRBV24-1 and TRBJ2-7, with 10 nucleotides matching TRBD2. The V gene's germline CDR1 is KGHDR and CDR2 SFDVKD. With 7 bases clipped from V and 6 bases from J, the junction kept 8 bases outside the gene matches. The CDR3 covers 14 residues. Written as DNA, the CDR3 is TGTGCCACCAGAGCGGGGGGGCTAGTAAGCGAGCAGTACTTC. Protein: CATRAGGLVSEQYF.

The chain has TRBV29-1 and TRBJ2-1, with 9 bases fitting TRBD2. CDR3 length: 14 residues. V shed 7 bases and J 5 bases; nucleotides not matched to a gene: 9. The germline CDR1 and CDR2 sequences are SQVTM and ANQGSEA. CDR3 region: CSALPGLANNEQFF. The CDR3 nucleotides are TGCAGCGCCCTCCCGGGACTAGCAAACAATGAGCAGTTCTTC.

CDR3 residues: CASRAGSTEAFF. CDR3 DNA: TGTGCCAGCAGGGCAGGGTCCACTGAAGCTTTCTTT. The chain combines TRBV2 with TRBJ1-1; D may be TRBD1 (5 bases). Trimming took 6 bases from V and 4 from J, leaving 9 bases between them. There are 12 residues in the CDR3. Germline V gene sequence: CDR1 SNHLY, CDR2 FYNNEI. Drawing the rest from reference TRBV2 and TRBJ1-1, the complete variable domain is EPEVTQTPSHQVTQMGQEVILRCVPISNHLYFYWYRQILGQKVEFLVSFYNNEISEKSEIFDDQFSVERPDGSNFTLKIRSTKLEDSAMYFCASRAGSTEAFFGQGTRLTVV.

The chain recombines TRBV6-5 with TRBJ2-7, with 11 bases matching TRBD1. Germline V gene sequence: CDR1 MNHEY, CDR2 SVGAGI. After removal of 6 bases from V and 1 base from J, the junction contained 5 bases not matched to a gene. The CDR3 spans 15 residues. The CDR3 DNA reads TGTGCCAGCAGAATAGGGACAGGGGGTTCCTACGAGCAGTACTTC. It codes for CASRIGTGGSYEQYF.

This chain connects TRBV19 to TRBJ2-2; no reliable D call. The CDR3 runs to 15 residues. The germline CDR1 and CDR2 sequences are LNHDA and SQIVND (reference sequence). V shed 9 bases and J shed 2 bases, with 16 bases lying between them. The CDR3 sequence: CASEPFGLNTGELFF. The CDR3 DNA reads TGTGCCAGCGAACCTTTCGGGTTAAACACCGGGGAGCTGTTTTTT.

The chain employs TRBV6-5 and TRBJ1-5; 8 positions agree with TRBD1. The ends lost 8 bases at V and 5 bases at J; junction bases unmatched: 11. This CDR3 region has 15 residues. Germline CDR1 is MNHEY and CDR2 is SVGAGI. The CDR3 sequence: CASLFRTGYDQPQHF. The CDR3 DNA sequence: TGTGCCAGCCTCTTCCGGACAGGGTACGATCAGCCCCAGCATTTT.

The chain uses TRBV6-5 and TRBJ2-3, with 8 nucleotides matching TRBD2. J was trimmed by 8 bases and V by 7 bases; bases with no gene match: 11. CDR3 length: 14 amino acids. Germline assignment: CDR1 MNHEY and CDR2 SVGAGI. In DNA, the CDR3 is TGTGCCAGCACCGGGGGGGGTCAGGCTGGTACGCAGTATTTT. It is translated as CASTGGGQAGTQYF.

The V call is TRBV18, the J call TRBJ1-2; no reliable D call. V dropped 0 bases and J dropped 2 bases, with 4 bases sitting between them. The CDR3 consists of 13 residues. The germline CDR1 and CDR2 sequences are KGHSH and LQKENI. CDR3 loop: CASSPPGNYGYTF. The CDR3 DNA sequence: TGTGCCAGCTCACCACCAGGGAACTATGGCTACACCTTC. The entire variable domain, with the rest obtained from reference TRBV18 and TRBJ1-2, is as follows: NAGVMQNPRHLVRRRGQEARLRCSPMKGHSHVYWYRQLPEEGLKFMVYLQKENIIDESGMPKERFSAEFPKEGPSILRIQQVVRGDSAAYFCASSPPGNYGYTFGSGTRLTVV.

This chain uses TRBV2 with TRBJ1-1; unclear D gene. Germline CDR1 and CDR2: SNHLY and FYNNEI. The CDR3 is made up of 14 amino acids. V lost 6 bases and J 1 base, leaving 12 bases between the germline ends. DNA of the CDR3: TGTGCCAGCAGGACCCGGGAGGGGAACACTGAAGCTTTCTTT. Translating it yields CASRTREGNTEAFF.

This chain links TRBV7-2 with TRBJ1-1, with TRBD1 identical over 8 bases. The CDR3 has 14 amino acids. Germline CDR1 reads SGHTA; CDR2 reads FQGNSA. With 4 bases clipped from V and 5 bases from J, the junction kept 6 bases outside the gene matches. CDR3 coding DNA: TGTGCCAGCAGCTATCAGGGGGCTGCTACTGAAGCTTTCTTT. Protein product: CASSYQGAATEAFF.

With regard to this clone: The germline gene is not matched at one end of the junction; a read error may be the cause. This sequence joins TRBV6-5 and TRBJ1-5; tentative D call: TRBD1 (5 bases). From germline, CDR1 is MNHEY and CDR2 SVGAGI. This CDR3 region has 14 residues. The DNA for the CDR3 is TGTGTCAGCAGTACCACAGGAAACTCCCAGCCCCAGCATTTT. Protein sequence: CVSSTTGNSQPQHF.

This chain links TRBV3-1 (or the pseudogene TRBV3-2) with TRBJ1-2; D is possibly TRBD1 (6 bases). Trimming left V 3 bases short and J 5 bases short, with 10 bases between. From germline, CDR1 is LGHDT and CDR2 YNNKEL (reference sequence). The length of the CDR3 is 13 residues. CDR3: CASSQDSSYGYTF. Here the CDR3 DNA reads TGTGCCAGCAGCCAGGACAGTAGTTATGGCTACACCTTC.

The chain carries TRBV3-1 (or the pseudogene TRBV3-2) and TRBJ1-1; D gene unclear. CDR1 and CDR2 (germline): LGHDT, YNNKEL (reference sequence). The germline V and J ends were trimmed by 1 base and 10 bases, with 13 bases remaining between them. This CDR3 region has 13 residues. DNA for the CDR3: TGTGCCAGCAGCCAAGGACCCACCGGACCAGCTTTCTTT. It encodes CASSQGPTGPAFF.

With regard to this clone: This sample also contains other DNA sequences that code for the same CDR3. V is TRBV25-1 and J is TRBJ1-6, with a weak D call TRBD1 (6 bases). The CDR3 is 17 amino acids. Trimming took off 3 bases at V and 10 bases at J, with 22 bases between the two ends. Germline CDR1 reads MGHDK; CDR2 reads SYGVNS. CDR3 in amino acids: CASSDSRRGGARSPLHF. The CDR3 DNA reads TGTGCCAGCAGTGATTCACGTCGGGGGGGGGCGAGGTCACCCCTCCACTTT.

The rearrangement links TRBV7-6 to TRBJ2-2; D may be TRBD1 or TRBD2 (6 bases each). The germline V and J ends were trimmed by 8 bases and 4 bases, with 17 bases remaining between them. The CDR3 runs 15 residues. CDR1 is SGHVS and CDR2 is FNYEAQ in the germline V gene. For the CDR3, the DNA is TGTGCCAGCCTAGGGGGGTCCAGTACCACCGGGGAGCTGTTTTTT. Translation: CASLGGSSTTGELFF.

The rearrangement uses TRBV6-1 and TRBJ1-4; D unresolved. V lost 2 bases and J 7 bases, leaving 14 bases between the germline ends. CDR1 MNHNS and CDR2 SASEGT come from the germline V gene. The CDR3 runs 15 residues. CDR3 sequence: CASSELRLPPEKLFF. CDR3 nucleotide sequence: TGTGCCAGCAGTGAATTGAGGCTCCCACCTGAAAAACTGTTTTTT.

The chain carries TRBV6-5 and TRBJ1-2; 9 bases align to TRBD1. This CDR3 comprises 12 residues. The junction had 4 bases not matched to a gene; V was cut back by 6 bases and J by 8 bases. Looked up from germline, CDR1 is MNHEY and CDR2 is SVGAGI. The CDR3 loop is CASRQGARGYTF. CDR3 sequence (DNA): TGTGCCAGCAGACAGGGGGCGAGAGGCTACACCTTC.

V gene TRBV19 combines with J gene TRBJ2-3; D is perhaps TRBD1 (6 bases). CDR3 size: 15 residues. Germline V gene data show CDR1 as LNHDA and CDR2 as SQIVND (reference sequence). V lost 6 bases, J lost 10 bases, and 23 bases lay in between. In nucleotides, the CDR3 is TGTGCCAGTAGCCCCCTAGCTGCGACAGGAGTCGCGCAGTATTTT. This codes for CASSPLAATGVAQYF.

The CDR3 DNA is TGCGCCAGCAGCTCGGGACTAGCGGGGGTACGGCAGTACTTC. It specifies CASSSGLAGVRQYF. The rearrangement uses TRBV5-1 and TRBJ2-7; 14 bases align to TRBD2. CDR1 and CDR2 from the germline V gene are SGHRS and YFSETQ. The length of the CDR3 is 14 residues. V lost 3 bases to trimming and J lost 9 bases; unmatched junction nucleotides: 5.

The chain links TRBV25-1 to TRBJ1-6, with TRBD1 matching over 8 bases. V dropped 5 bases and J dropped 5; count of bases not matched to a gene: 2. The V gene's germline CDR1 is MGHDK and CDR2 SYGVNS. This CDR3 contains 14 residues. The CDR3 DNA reads TGTGCCAGCAGTCAGGGGGCTAATAATTCACCCCTCCACTTT. As protein: CASSQGANNSPLHF. The variable domain in full, completed from reference TRBV25-1 and TRBJ1-6, reads EADIYQTPRYLVIGTGKKITLECSQTMGHDKMYWYQQDPGMELHLIHYSYGVNSTEKGDLSSESTVSRIRTEHFPLTLESARPSHTSQYLCASSQGANNSPLHFGNGTRLTVT.

The rearrangement joins TRBV7-3 to TRBJ2-1, with 9 positions matching TRBD1. V trimming: 0 bases; J trimming: 7 bases; junction bases outside the gene matches: 13. Germline V gives CDR1 SGHTA, CDR2 FQGTGA. This CDR3 is built from 18 residues. In DNA, the CDR3 is TGTGCCAGCAGCTTAACGGGTTTCTTGGGACAGGGAGAAAATGAGCAGTTCTTC. The encoded protein is CASSLTGFLGQGENEQFF.

The gene calls are TRBV6-5 and TRBJ1-6; D remains unclear. The CDR3 runs to 15 residues. The V and J ends lost 6 bases and 5 bases respectively, with 14 bases between them. Germline CDR1 reads MNHEY; CDR2 reads SVGAGI. CDR3 protein: CASRRRGGNNSPLHF. CDR3 DNA: TGTGCCAGCAGACGACGGGGAGGGAATAATTCACCCCTCCACTTT.

The chain uses TRBV11-2 and TRBJ2-3, with D hard to call. This CDR3 contains 14 residues. Trimming pared 1 base from V and 2 bases from J, leaving 7 bases between. The germline V gene encodes CDR1 SGHAT and CDR2 FQNNGV. CDR3 residues: CASSLASNTDTQYF. CDR3 bases: TGTGCCAGCAGCTTAGCCTCGAACACAGATACGCAGTATTTT.

The chain recombines TRBV5-6 with TRBJ1-6; D is unclear. CDR1 SGHDT and CDR2 YYEEEE come from the germline V gene. The CDR3 has 16 amino acids. V gave up 5 bases and J gave up 0 bases, with 12 bases separating them. This chain's CDR3 is CASSPDGSSYNSPLHF. The CDR3 bases are TGTGCCAGCAGTCCGGACGGAAGCTCCTATAATTCACCCCTCCACTTT.

This chain uses TRBV7-2 with TRBJ1-1; the D gene is possibly TRBD1 (6 bases). The CDR3 runs 12 residues. With 4 bases removed from V and 10 bases from J, the gap between germline ends came to 13 bases. Looked up from germline, CDR1 is SGHTA and CDR2 is FQGNSA. CDR3 protein: CASSWGARVAFF. In DNA, the CDR3 is TGTGCCAGCAGCTGGGGGGCGCGGGTAGCTTTCTTT.